The rows below give T cell receptor beta chains drawn from one sample of a study of T cells in Graves' hyperthyroidism and ophthalmopathy. In TCRdb, the multiplex PCR reads were re-called with MiXCR into one record per CDR3 protein. The table shows 750,000 to 900,000 distinct CDR3 sequences, with over 35% occurring only once. The specimen was blood. Receptors originate from a man younger than 35 with Graves' hyperthyroidism. CDR3s include the opening cysteine and the closing phenylalanine or tryptophan. D genes are given only for firm matches. For some rows the clone size is stated as once, few or many, or as a class when expanded; others skip it.

>TRBJ1-1|NA|NA|TRBV28
CVCSMNTEAFF
TGTGTATGCAGTATGAACACTGAAGCTTTCTTT
>TRBJ1-1|many|NA|TRBV10-3
CAISDDAGNTEAFF
TGTGCCATCAGTGACGACGCAGGGAACACTGAAGCTTTCTTT
>TRBJ2-7|NA|NA|TRBV25-1
CASSQGVGDYYEQYF
TGTGCCAGCAGCCAGGGAGTTGGGGATTACTACGAGCAGTACTTC
>TRBJ2-7|NA|TRBD2|TRBV10-2
CATYSGTRAYEQYF
TGCGCCACCTATTCCGGGACTAGAGCCTACGAGCAGTACTTC
>TRBJ2-7|NA|NA|TRBV2
CASYRGEGTYEQYF
TGTGCCAGCTATCGGGGAGAGGGAACCTACGAGCAGTACTTC
>TRBJ2-7|few|NA|TRBV9
CASSVDQGWGYEQYF
TGTGCCAGCAGCGTAGATCAGGGATGGGGCTACGAGCAGTACTTC
>TRBJ2-2|many|NA|TRBV7-3
CASSLQASANTGELFF
TGTGCCAGCAGCTTACAGGCCTCCGCGAACACCGGGGAGCTGTTTTTT
>TRBJ1-2|NA|NA|TRBV2
CASSPEGYRAYTF
TGTGCCAGCAGTCCGGAGGGATACCGGGCGTACACCTTC
>TRBJ2-7|few|NA|TRBV2
CASSGQALPTYEQYF
TGTGCCAGCAGTGGCCAGGCGCTCCCAACCTACGAGCAGTACTTC
>TRBJ1-4|NA|NA|TRBV15
CATSSEGAGDEKLFF
TGTGCCACCAGCAGCGAAGGGGCAGGGGATGAAAAACTGTTTTTT
>TRBJ2-5|NA|TRBD1|TRBV11-2
CASSLWDREGETQYF
TGTGCCAGCAGCTTATGGGACAGGGAGGGGGAGACCCAGTACTTC
>TRBJ2-2|NA|NA|TRBV12-3/TRBV12-4
CASSSVRGGPNTGELFF
TGTGCCAGCAGCTCCGTCAGGGGCGGCCCTAACACCGGGGAGCTGTTTTTT
>TRBJ1-5|few|NA|TRBV4-1
CASSQGEGSNQPQHF
TGCGCCAGCAGCCAAGGAGAAGGGAGCAATCAGCCCCAGCATTTT
>TRBJ2-7|many|TRBD2|TRBV29-1
CSVEDRGDEQYF
TGCAGCGTTGAAGATCGGGGGGACGAGCAGTACTTC
>TRBJ2-5|NA|NA|TRBV19
CASSQRGKETQYF
TGCGCCAGCAGCCAAAGGGGCAAGGAGACCCAGTACTTC
>TRBJ2-5|few|TRBD2|TRBV5-4
CASSFTTSPGVETQYF
TGTGCCAGCAGCTTCACGACTAGCCCGGGGGTAGAGACCCAGTACTTC
>TRBJ2-7|many|NA|TRBV7-2
CASSFAGSYEQYF
TGTGCCAGCAGCTTCGCCGGGTCCTACGAGCAGTACTTC
>TRBJ2-5|NA|NA|TRBV3-1
CASSQHLQETQYF
TGTGCCAGCAGCCAGCACTTACAAGAGACCCAGTACTTC
>TRBJ1-4|NA|TRBD1|TRBV12-3/TRBV12-4
CASSSRGQGEKLFF
TGTGCCAGCAGTTCTAGGGGGCAGGGTGAAAAACTGTTTTTT
>TRBJ2-6|NA|TRBD1|TRBV6-5
CASSYRGTGYSGANVLTF
TGTGCCAGCAGTTACCGCGGGACAGGGTACTCTGGGGCCAACGTCCTGACTTTC
>TRBJ1-5|NA|NA|TRBV2
CASSESRKNQPQHF
TGTGCCAGCAGTGAGTCCAGGAAAAATCAGCCCCAGCATTTT
>TRBJ2-5|few|NA|TRBV2
CASSEGDGKETQYF
TGTGCCAGCAGTGAAGGGGACGGCAAAGAGACCCAGTACTTC
>TRBJ1-6|few|NA|TRBV5-6
CASNANNSPLHF
TGTGCCAGCAATGCTAATAATTCACCCCTCCACTTT
>TRBJ2-7|NA|NA|TRBV10-3
CASCPGEPYEQYF
TGTGCCAGCTGCCCCGGGGAACCCTACGAGCAGTACTTC
>TRBJ2-2|NA|NA|TRBV29-1
CSAVDPGGTGELFF
TGCAGCGCCGTGGACCCCGGGGGCACCGGGGAGCTGTTTTTT
>TRBJ1-2|many|TRBD1|TRBV5-1
CASSLGTDGYTF
TGCGCCAGCAGCCTAGGGACAGATGGCTACACCTTC
>TRBJ2-7|many|TRBD2|TRBV29-1
CSVAGGGPYEQYF
TGCAGCGTTGCAGGCGGGGGTCCCTACGAGCAGTACTTC
>TRBJ1-5|NA|TRBD1|TRBV29-1
CSVAQTGGETQHF
TGCAGCGTAGCTCAGACAGGGGGAGAGACCCAGCATTTT
>TRBJ1-1|NA|TRBD1|TRBV29-1
CSVVSLATGMNTEAFF
TGCAGCGTTGTAAGCTTGGCGACAGGGATGAACACTGAAGCTTTCTTT
>TRBJ2-7|many|NA|TRBV20-1
CSATGTGTYEQYF
TGCAGTGCGACCGGGACGGGCACCTACGAGCAGTACTTC
>TRBJ1-1|few|NA|TRBV5-1
CASSVAGIGTPEAFF
TGTGCCAGCAGCGTGGCAGGCATTGGGACCCCTGAAGCTTTCTTT
>TRBJ2-7|NA|TRBD2|TRBV12-3/TRBV12-4
CASSFWGREPDEQYF
TGTGCCAGCAGTTTTTGGGGGAGGGAGCCGGACGAGCAGTACTTC
>TRBJ2-7|many|NA|TRBV24-1
CATSDPTRPRQYF
TGTGCCACCAGTGATCCTACTCGTCCCCGGCAGTACTTC
>TRBJ2-6|NA|NA|TRBV7-8
CASSLGEGNTGANVLTF
TGTGCCAGCAGCTTGGGAGAGGGCAACACCGGGGCCAACGTCCTGACTTTC
>TRBJ2-7|NA|NA|TRBV2
CASSQSGYGEQYF
TGTGCCAGCAGTCAATCAGGGTATGGTGAGCAGTACTTC
>TRBJ1-1|NA|NA|TRBV29-1
CAWNGENTEAFF
TGTGCCTGGAACGGGGAGAACACTGAAGCTTTCTTT
>TRBJ1-5|many|NA|TRBV12-3/TRBV12-4
CASSRQDQPQHF
TGTGCCAGCAGCCGGCAGGATCAGCCCCAGCATTTT
>TRBJ2-6|NA|TRBD1|TRBV15
CATKGTAGANVLTF
TGTGCCACCAAGGGGACAGCTGGGGCCAACGTCCTGACTTTC
>TRBJ2-2|NA|NA|TRBV20-1
CSASSRRSPGELFF
TGCAGTGCTAGCTCGCGCCGATCTCCCGGGGAGCTGTTTTTT
>TRBJ1-5|NA|TRBD1|TRBV12-3/TRBV12-4
CASGTGHNQPQHF
TGTGCCAGCGGGACAGGTCACAATCAGCCCCAGCATTTT